This passage covers 5 T cell receptor beta chains from one sample sequenced in a study of cytomegalovirus exposure and HLA in healthy donors. The assay was immunoSEQ multiplex PCR, and TCRdb's table has in-frame clones only and misses some. The sample includes 260,000 or so clones, around nine tenths of them seen just once. The material sequenced was PBMCs. Receptor source: a young man in good health and CMV-seronegative.

V is TRBV27 and J is TRBJ1-3; D is possibly TRBD1 (5 bases). CDR1 and CDR2 (germline): MNHEY, SMNVEV (reference sequence). The V end was cut by 7 bases, the J end by 8 bases, with 12 bases between. The CDR3 is 12 residues long. The CDR3 protein is CASIEGADTIYF. DNA for the CDR3: TGTGCCAGCATCGAAGGGGCGGACACCATATATTTT.

The chain links TRBV27 to TRBJ2-7; 9 nucleotides align to TRBD1. Looked up from germline, CDR1 is MNHEY and CDR2 is SMNVEV (reference sequence). Losses at the gene ends were 4 bases for V and 2 bases for J; bases not matched to a gene: 0. The CDR3 is 13 residues long. The CDR3 here is CASSYRGPYEQYF. In nucleotides, the CDR3 is TGTGCCAGCAGTTACAGGGGGCCCTACGAGCAGTACTTC.

This chain links TRBV27 with TRBJ2-7, with 7 bases identical to TRBD2. The J segment lost 8 bases and the V segment lost 5 bases, leaving 15 bases of the junction unmatched. Germline assignment: CDR1 MNHEY and CDR2 SMNVEV (reference sequence). This CDR3 comprises 15 residues. CDR3 DNA sequence: TGTGCCAGCAGTCGGACCGGGACTACGACTATGAAGCAGTACTTC. Residues: CASSRTGTTTMKQYF.

This chain links TRBV5-1 with TRBJ2-2, with 7 nucleotides matching TRBD2. The CDR3 covers 16 residues. Germline V gives CDR1 SGHRS, CDR2 YFSETQ. With V trimmed by 2 bases and J by 3 bases, 7 bases remained unmatched. The CDR3 sequence: CASSFSGEGYTGELFF. The CDR3 bases are TGCGCCAGCAGCTTCTCGGGGGAGGGTTACACCGGGGAGCTGTTTTTT.

This chain links TRBV2 with TRBJ1-5; D remains ambiguous. The CDR3 has 13 residues. Germline CDR1 and CDR2: SNHLY and FYNNEI. Trimming stripped 8 bases from V and 2 bases from J, with 10 bases between. The CDR3 nucleotides read TGTGCCAGCCGGGGTGAAGGCAATCAGCCCCAGCATTTT. This codes for CASRGEGNQPQHF.